Following are 27 T cell receptor beta chains from one sample sequenced in a study of blood T cell repertoires in COVID-19. Some clones are missing from TCRdb's copy, which holds only in-frame ones; the method was immunoSEQ multiplex PCR. The profile shows fewer than 250,000 clones, 83% of them singletons. The sample was PBMCs or T cells enriched from blood (not recorded which). The receptors here all came from a middle-aged woman who had been exposed to COVID-19.

This chain uses TRBV7-2 with TRBJ2-1, with 10 nucleotides matching TRBD2. Germline lookup yields CDR1 SGHTA and CDR2 FQGNSA. The CDR3 is made up of 16 amino acids. J lost 9 bases, V lost 1 base, and 9 bases had no gene match. The CDR3 nucleotides read TGTGCCAGCAGCTTAGGTAATAGCGGGGGGAGTAGTGAGCAGTTCTTC. This sequence encodes CASSLGNSGGSSEQFF.

The chain couples TRBV9 to TRBJ1-1, with D possibly TRBD1 on 6 matching bases. CDR1 is SGDLS, CDR2 YYNGEE, per germline. Deletions cut 2 bases from V and 8 bases from J, with 13 bases between. The CDR3 is 13 amino acids. The CDR3 DNA reads TGTGCCAGCAGCGTTACCGGACAGACCGAAGCTTTCTTT. This codes for CASSVTGQTEAFF.

In this sample, this clone turned up once. V usage is TRBV5-1 and J usage is TRBJ2-3, with 8 bases identical to TRBD2. This CDR3 is 15 amino acids long. The junction had 8 bases not matched to a gene; V was cut back by 4 bases and J by 4 bases. Germline assignment: CDR1 SGHRS and CDR2 YFSETQ. The CDR3 loop is CASSRSTSDSDTQYF. The CDR3 DNA follows: TGCGCCAGCAGCCGCTCGACTAGCGACTCAGATACGCAGTATTTT. The variable domain in full, completed from reference TRBV5-1 and TRBJ2-3, reads KAGVTQTPRYLIKTRGQQVTLSCSPISGHRSVSWYQQTPGQGLQFLFEYFSETQRNKGNFPGRFSGRQFSNSRSEMNVSTLELGDSALYLCASSRSTSDSDTQYFGPGTRLTVL.

The genes are TRBV12-3 or TRBV12-4 and TRBJ1-2, with D hard to call. Between the trimmed V and J ends, which lost 5 bases and 8 bases, there was a span of 15 bases. The CDR3 is made up of 13 amino acids. Here the CDR3 DNA reads TGTGCCAGCAGTCTATTCGGGTTTTCAGGCTACACCTTC. Residues: CASSLFGFSGYTF.

The genes are TRBV11-2 and TRBJ2-3, with 9 bases lining up with TRBD2. Germline assignment: CDR1 SGHAT and CDR2 FQNNGV. Losses at the gene ends were 3 bases for V and 6 bases for J; bases not matched to a gene: 19. The length of the CDR3 is 19 residues. The CDR3 here is CASSLGSSGGVRWLDTQYF. In DNA form, the CDR3 reads TGTGCCAGCAGCTTGGGGAGTAGCGGGGGAGTCCGATGGTTGGATACGCAGTATTTT.

This clone appeared a few times. DNA for the CDR3: TGCGCCAGCAGTCAATCGGCAGGCCACGAAGCTTTCTTT. Translating it yields CASSQSAGHEAFF. The chain carries TRBV23-1 and TRBJ1-1, with unresolved D. TRBV23-1 is annotated as an ORF whose role is uncertain. Trimming left V 0 bases short and J 8 bases short, with 10 bases between. This CDR3 region has 13 residues.

This chain uses TRBV28 with TRBJ1-5; 7 bases are a match to TRBD1. CDR1 and CDR2 (germline): MDHEN, SYDVKM. CDR3 length: 17 residues. J lost 5 bases, V lost 3 bases, and 13 bases had no gene match. The CDR3 region has the DNA TGTGCCAGCAGTTTTTATTCGGCAGGGGGATTCGATCAGCCCCAGCATTTT. It is translated as CASSFYSAGGFDQPQHF.

This clone was recorded a few times. V and J are TRBV4-2 and TRBJ1-2; D may be TRBD1 (5 bases). Looked up from germline, CDR1 is LGHNA and CDR2 is YNFKEQ. Trimming left V 2 bases short and J 6 bases short, with 10 bases between. This CDR3 is 13 amino acids long. CDR3 bases: TGTGCCAGCAGCCAATTGGGAGGGGATGGCTACACCTTC. Its protein is CASSQLGGDGYTF.

This chain links TRBV27 with TRBJ1-2; no clear D. The CDR3 totals 14 residues. Germline loops: CDR1 MNHEY, CDR2 SMNVEV (reference sequence). V lost 3 bases and J lost 4, with 12 bases in between. The CDR3 DNA follows: TGTGCCAGCAGTTTGGAGCCCCGGGGCTATGGCTACACCTTC. The encoded protein is CASSLEPRGYGYTF.

The chain links TRBV18 to TRBJ2-6; TRBD1 aligns across 8 bases. CDR1 and CDR2 from the germline V gene are KGHSH and LQKENI. The trim removed 2 bases at V and 0 bases at J, leaving 0 bases unmatched. The CDR3 sequence is 16 residues long. The CDR3 sequence: CASSPDRGSGANVLTF. The CDR3 DNA reads TGTGCCAGCTCACCAGACAGGGGCTCTGGGGCCAACGTCCTGACTTTC.

The chain joins TRBV6-1 to TRBJ1-5; D is unresolved. With 2 bases removed from V and 7 bases from J, the gap between germline ends came to 6 bases. In germline, CDR1 is MNHNS, CDR2 SASEGT. The CDR3 runs to 12 residues. DNA for the CDR3: TGTGCCAGCAGTGAAAGTAGCCAGCCCCAGCATTTT. It yields the protein CASSESSQPQHF.

This clone was seen once. J is TRBJ1-2 and V is TRBV3-1 (or the pseudogene TRBV3-2); D not certain. The V and J ends lost 0 bases and 14 bases respectively, with 19 bases between them. Germline loops: CDR1 LGHDT, CDR2 YNNKEL (reference sequence). The CDR3 sequence is 14 residues long. CDR3 residues: CASSQDEADRGWTF. CDR3 bases: TGTGCCAGCAGCCAAGATGAAGCCGACCGAGGGTGGACCTTC.

This clone was found a few times. V usage is TRBV19 and J usage is TRBJ2-7; the D is unclear. The germline V and J ends were trimmed by 3 bases and 0 bases, with 12 bases remaining between them. The CDR3 spans 15 residues. Germline V gene sequence: CDR1 LNHDA, CDR2 SQIVND (reference sequence). The DNA of the CDR3 is TGTGCCAGTAGTATCAGGCAGAGCAACTCCTACGAGCAGTACTTC. It is translated as CASSIRQSNSYEQYF.

Of note for this clone: Since a much larger clone is just one base distant, this may be a read error. The rearrangement links TRBV5-1 to TRBJ1-1; maybe TRBD1 (6 bases). Trimming stripped 2 bases from V and 0 bases from J, with 8 bases between. There are 14 residues in the CDR3. Germline CDR1 SGHRS, CDR2 YFSETQ. The CDR3 region has the DNA TGCGCCAGCAGCTTAGGGGGGGTGAACACTGAAGCTTTCTTT. This codes for CASSLGGVNTEAFF.

The chain combines TRBV6-5 with TRBJ1-1; tentatively, D is TRBD1 (5 bases). The V end lost 5 bases, the J end lost 5 bases, and 12 bases lay between the germline ends. CDR1 is MNHEY and CDR2 is SVGAGI in the germline V gene. This CDR3 is 13 amino acids long. The CDR3 DNA follows: TGTGCCAGCAGTAACGACAGAGGAACTGAAGCTTTCTTT. Translating it yields CASSNDRGTEAFF.

This clone was seen only a few times. J is TRBJ1-4 and V is TRBV5-4; maybe TRBD1 (5 bases). V was shortened by 0 bases and J by 5 bases, with 11 bases between the two germline ends. From germline, CDR1 is SGHNT and CDR2 YYREEE (reference sequence). The CDR3 extends over 15 amino acids. CDR3 DNA sequence: TGTGCCAGCAGCTTGGCCGCGGGGGGGAATGAAAAACTGTTTTTT. It encodes CASSLAAGGNEKLFF.

As DNA, the CDR3 is TGTGCCAGTAGTATAGATGACAGGGGGAACACTGAAGCTTTCTTT. It specifies CASSIDDRGNTEAFF. The chain links TRBV19 to TRBJ1-1; 8 bases map to TRBD1. Germline V CDR1 and CDR2: LNHDA, SQIVND (reference sequence). Trimming at V came to 0 bases and at J to 1 base, leaving 1 base not matched to a gene. This CDR3 has 15 amino acids.

This chain uses TRBV2 with TRBJ2-7; possible D gene TRBD1, 6 bases. The CDR3 sequence is 11 residues long. Germline assignment: CDR1 SNHLY and CDR2 FYNNEI. Deletions cut 8 bases from V and 6 bases from J, with 11 bases between. In DNA, the CDR3 is TGTGCCAGCCGACAGGAAGCCGAGCAGTACTTC. This sequence encodes CASRQEAEQYF.

The chain employs TRBV7-3 and TRBJ2-1, with D possibly being TRBD1 (5 bases). CDR3 length: 15 residues. V was trimmed by 5 bases and J by 0 bases, leaving 11 bases between them. Germline-derived CDR1 and CDR2 are SGHTA and FQGTGA. DNA for the CDR3: TGTGCCAGCAGCGTATCAGGGAACTCCTACAATGAGCAGTTCTTC. It encodes CASSVSGNSYNEQFF.

This clone was found a few times. The chain employs TRBV3-1 (or the pseudogene TRBV3-2) and TRBJ1-2, with D perhaps TRBD1 (5 bases). Looked up from germline, CDR1 is LGHDT and CDR2 is YNNKEL (reference sequence). Trimming left V 5 bases short and J 2 bases short, with 9 bases between. This CDR3 has 13 residues. The CDR3 DNA reads TGTGCCAGCAGCTGGGGGGAGAACTATGGCTACACCTTC. Protein: CASSWGENYGYTF.

The chain recombines TRBV12-3 or TRBV12-4 with TRBJ1-3; the D is unclear. This CDR3 region has 13 residues. Trimming took off 5 bases at V and 4 bases at J, with 9 bases between the two ends. CDR3: CASSRTGGNTIYF. In DNA form, the CDR3 reads TGTGCCAGCAGTAGGACTGGAGGAAACACCATATATTTT.

A remark on this clone: As the CDR3 is not closed by the conserved phenylalanine or tryptophan, this likely results from a read error. The chain links TRBV2 to TRBJ1-6, with D hard to call. The germline V gene encodes CDR1 SNHLY and CDR2 FYNNEI. The V and J ends lost 0 bases and 0 bases respectively, with 12 bases between them. The CDR3 runs 18 residues. The CDR3, as DNA: TGTGCCAGCAGTGAAGCGCTCGGAGGGAGCTCCTATAATTCACCCCTCCACCTT. Protein sequence: CASSEALGGSSYNSPLHL.

The chain uses TRBV5-1 and TRBJ2-5, with 7 bases identical to TRBD1. The CDR3 extends over 14 amino acids. The germline V gene encodes CDR1 SGHRS and CDR2 YFSETQ. V was clipped by 3 bases and J by 3 bases; unmatched bases: 5. CDR3 in amino acids: CASSSGTEEETQYF. The CDR3 coding sequence is TGCGCCAGCAGCTCCGGGACAGAAGAAGAGACCCAGTACTTC.

This rearrangement joins TRBV14 to TRBJ1-1; 7 nucleotides align to TRBD1. Unmatched junction bases numbered 4, after V lost 2 bases and J lost 1 base. From germline, CDR1 is SGHDN and CDR2 FVKESK. The length of the CDR3 is 15 residues. The CDR3 loop is CASSQYRGANTEAFF. The CDR3 DNA is TGTGCCAGCAGCCAATACAGGGGCGCGAACACTGAAGCTTTCTTT.

The table lists this clone with a few counts. The chain uses TRBV29-1 and TRBJ1-1, with TRBD1 identical over 8 bases. The CDR3 sequence is 11 residues long. Germline CDR1 reads SQVTM; CDR2 reads ANQGSEA. The V and J ends lost 3 bases and 11 bases, in that order; junction bases with no gene match: 5. CDR3: CSVELTGVAFF. The CDR3 nucleotides are TGCAGCGTTGAGCTGACAGGGGTTGCTTTCTTT.

The CDR3 DNA reads as TGTGCCAGCAGTTTTGCAGTTAGGAGGGGCTACACCTTC. It encodes CASSFAVRRGYTF. J is TRBJ1-2 and V is TRBV12-3 or TRBV12-4; D is ambiguous. Trimming removed 3 bases at V and 8 bases at J, with 13 bases between. CDR3 length equals 13 residues.

The chain links TRBV3-1 (or the pseudogene TRBV3-2) to TRBJ1-1, with 9 bases identical to TRBD1. CDR3 size: 17 residues. Germline CDR1 is LGHDT and CDR2 is YNNKEL (reference sequence). The junction had 12 bases not matched to a gene; V was cut back by 3 bases and J by 4 bases. CDR3 amino acids: CASSQGTGGASSTEAFF. CDR3 in DNA: TGTGCCAGCAGCCAGGGCACAGGGGGCGCATCGAGCACTGAAGCTTTCTTT.